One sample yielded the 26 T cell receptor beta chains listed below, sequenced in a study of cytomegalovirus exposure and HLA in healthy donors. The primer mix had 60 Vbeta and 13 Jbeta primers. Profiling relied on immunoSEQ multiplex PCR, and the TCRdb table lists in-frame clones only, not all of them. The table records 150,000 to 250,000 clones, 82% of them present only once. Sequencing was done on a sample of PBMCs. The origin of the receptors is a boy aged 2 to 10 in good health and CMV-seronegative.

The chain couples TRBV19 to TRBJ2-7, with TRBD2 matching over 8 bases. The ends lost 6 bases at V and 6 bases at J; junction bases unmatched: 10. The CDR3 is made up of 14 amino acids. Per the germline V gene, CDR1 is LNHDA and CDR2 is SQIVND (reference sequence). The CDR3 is CASSSRRGALEQYF. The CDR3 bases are TGTGCCAGTAGCTCTAGGCGGGGGGCGCTCGAGCAGTACTTC.

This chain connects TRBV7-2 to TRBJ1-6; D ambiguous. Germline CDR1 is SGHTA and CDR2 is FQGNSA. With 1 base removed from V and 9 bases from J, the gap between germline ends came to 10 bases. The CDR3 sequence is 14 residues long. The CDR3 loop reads CASSLVGLGSPLHF. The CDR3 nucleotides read TGTGCCAGCAGCTTAGTGGGCCTTGGTTCACCCCTCCACTTT.

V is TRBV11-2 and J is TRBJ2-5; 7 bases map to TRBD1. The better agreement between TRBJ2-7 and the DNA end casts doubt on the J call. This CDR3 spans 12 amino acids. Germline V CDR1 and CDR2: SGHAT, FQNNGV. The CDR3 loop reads CASSRSGGEQYF. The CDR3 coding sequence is TGTGCCAGCAGCCGTTCAGGGGGCGAGCAGTACTTC.

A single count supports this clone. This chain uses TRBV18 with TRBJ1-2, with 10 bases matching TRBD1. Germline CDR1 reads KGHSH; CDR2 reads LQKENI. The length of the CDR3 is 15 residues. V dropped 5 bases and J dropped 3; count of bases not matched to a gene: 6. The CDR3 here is CASSERQGAYYGYTF. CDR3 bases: TGTGCCAGCTCAGAGAGACAGGGGGCATACTATGGCTACACCTTC.

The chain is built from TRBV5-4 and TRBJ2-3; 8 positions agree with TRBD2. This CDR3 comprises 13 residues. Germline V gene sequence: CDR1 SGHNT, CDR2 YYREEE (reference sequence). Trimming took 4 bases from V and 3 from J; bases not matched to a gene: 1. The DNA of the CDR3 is TGTGCCAGCAGCCCGGGGGGGACAGATACGCAGTATTTT. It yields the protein CASSPGGTDTQYF.

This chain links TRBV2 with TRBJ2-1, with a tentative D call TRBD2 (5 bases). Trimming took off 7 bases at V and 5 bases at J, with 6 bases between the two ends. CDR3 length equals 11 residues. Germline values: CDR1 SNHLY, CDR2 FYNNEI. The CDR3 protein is CASTGNNEQFF. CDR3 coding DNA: TGTGCCAGCACGGGGAACAATGAGCAGTTCTTC.

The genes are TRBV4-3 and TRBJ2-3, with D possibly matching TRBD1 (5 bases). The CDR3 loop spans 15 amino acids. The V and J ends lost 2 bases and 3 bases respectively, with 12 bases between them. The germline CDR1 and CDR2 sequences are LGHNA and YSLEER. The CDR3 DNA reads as TGCGCCAGCAGCCAAAATGGGGCCCGTACAGATACGCAGTATTTT. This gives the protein CASSQNGARTDTQYF.

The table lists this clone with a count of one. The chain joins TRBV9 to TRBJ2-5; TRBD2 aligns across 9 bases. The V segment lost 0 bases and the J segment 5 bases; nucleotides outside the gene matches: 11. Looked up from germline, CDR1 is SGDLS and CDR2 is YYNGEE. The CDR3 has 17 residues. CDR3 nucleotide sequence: TGTGCCAGCAGCGTAGGGGGTTCTAGCGGGGCAATGGAGACCCAGTACTTC. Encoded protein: CASSVGGSSGAMETQYF. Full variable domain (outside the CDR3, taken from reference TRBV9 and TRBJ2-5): DSGVTQTPKHLITATGQRVTLRCSPRSGDLSVYWYQQSLDQGLQFLIQYYNGEERAKGNILERFSAQQFPDLHSELNLSSLELGDSALYFCASSVGGSSGAMETQYFGPGTRLLVL.

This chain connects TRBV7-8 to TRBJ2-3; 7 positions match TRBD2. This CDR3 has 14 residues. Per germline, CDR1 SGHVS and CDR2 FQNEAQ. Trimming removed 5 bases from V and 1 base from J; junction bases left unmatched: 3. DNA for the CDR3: TGTGCCAGCAGCCTCCGGGGGGGCACAGATACGCAGTATTTT. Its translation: CASSLRGGTDTQYF. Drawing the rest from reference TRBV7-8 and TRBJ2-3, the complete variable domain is GAGVSQSPRYKVAKRGQDVALRCDPISGHVSLFWYQQALGQGPEFLTYFQNEAQLDKSGLPSDRFFAERPEGSVSTLKIQRTQQEDSAVYLCASSLRGGTDTQYFGPGTRLTVL.

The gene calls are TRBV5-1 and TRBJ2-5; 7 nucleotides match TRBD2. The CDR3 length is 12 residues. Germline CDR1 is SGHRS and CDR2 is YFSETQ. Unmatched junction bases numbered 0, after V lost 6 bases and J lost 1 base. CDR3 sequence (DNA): TGCGCCAGCACTAGCGGCCAAGAGACCCAGTACTTC. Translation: CASTSGQETQYF.

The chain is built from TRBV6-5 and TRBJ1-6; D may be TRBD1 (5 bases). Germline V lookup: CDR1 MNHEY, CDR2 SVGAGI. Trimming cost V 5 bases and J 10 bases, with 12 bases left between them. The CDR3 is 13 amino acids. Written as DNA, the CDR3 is TGTGCCAGCAGTGCGGGGGGAAGCTCACCCCTCCACTTT. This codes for CASSAGGSSPLHF.

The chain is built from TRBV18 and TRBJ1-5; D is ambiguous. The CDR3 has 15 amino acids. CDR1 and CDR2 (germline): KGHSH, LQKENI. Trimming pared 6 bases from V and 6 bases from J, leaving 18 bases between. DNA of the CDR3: TGTGCCAGCTCCCTCCTAGAGGGCAGAGGTCAGCCCCAGCATTTT. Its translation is CASSLLEGRGQPQHF.

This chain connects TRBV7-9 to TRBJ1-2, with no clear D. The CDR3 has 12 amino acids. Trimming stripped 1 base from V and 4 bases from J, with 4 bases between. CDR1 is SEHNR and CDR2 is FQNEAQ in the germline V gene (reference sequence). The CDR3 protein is CASSLDSYGYTF. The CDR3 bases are TGTGCCAGCAGCTTAGATAGCTATGGCTACACCTTC.

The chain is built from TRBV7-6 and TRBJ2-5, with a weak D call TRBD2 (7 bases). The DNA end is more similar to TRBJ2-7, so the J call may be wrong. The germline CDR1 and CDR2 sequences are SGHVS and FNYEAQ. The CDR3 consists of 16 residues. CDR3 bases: TGTGCCAGCTCGAAATCCGGGGGGCTTAGCTCCTACGAGCAGTACTTC. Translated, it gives CASSKSGGLSSYEQYF.

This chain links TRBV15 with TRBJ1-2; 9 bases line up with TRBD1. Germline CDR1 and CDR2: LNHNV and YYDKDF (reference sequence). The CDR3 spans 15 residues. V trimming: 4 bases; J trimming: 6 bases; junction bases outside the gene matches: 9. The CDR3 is CATSTEGQGWDGYTF. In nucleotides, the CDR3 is TGTGCCACCAGCACGGAGGGACAGGGTTGGGATGGCTACACCTTC. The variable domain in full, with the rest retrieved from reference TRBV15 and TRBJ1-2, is DAMVIQNPRYQVTQFGKPVTLSCSQTLNHNVMYWYQQKSSQAPKLLFHYYDKDFNNEADTPDNFQSRRPNTSFCFLDIRSPGLGDTAMYLCATSTEGQGWDGYTFGSGTRLTVV.

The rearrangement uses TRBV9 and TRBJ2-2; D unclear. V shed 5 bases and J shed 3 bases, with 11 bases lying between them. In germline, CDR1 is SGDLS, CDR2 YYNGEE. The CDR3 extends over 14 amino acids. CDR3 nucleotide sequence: TGTGCCAGCAGGGCATTCCCCCACACCGGGGAGCTGTTTTTT. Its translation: CASRAFPHTGELFF.

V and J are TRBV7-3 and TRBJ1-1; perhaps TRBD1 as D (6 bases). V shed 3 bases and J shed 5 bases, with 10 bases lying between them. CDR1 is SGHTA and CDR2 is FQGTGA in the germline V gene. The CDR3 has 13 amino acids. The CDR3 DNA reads TGTGCCAGCAGCTTTGGGCAGGGGACTGAAGCTTTCTTT. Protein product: CASSFGQGTEAFF. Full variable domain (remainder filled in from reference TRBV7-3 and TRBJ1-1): GAGVSQTPSNKVTEKGKYVELRCDPISGHTALYWYRQSLGQGPEFLIYFQGTGAADDSGLPNDRFFAVRPEGSVSTLKIQRTERGDSAVYLCASSFGQGTEAFFGQGTRLTVV.

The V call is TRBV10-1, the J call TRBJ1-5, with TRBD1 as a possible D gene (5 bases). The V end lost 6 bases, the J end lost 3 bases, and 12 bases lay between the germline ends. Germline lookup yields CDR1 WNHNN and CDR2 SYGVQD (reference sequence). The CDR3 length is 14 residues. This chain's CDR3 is CASRIPDNNQPQHF. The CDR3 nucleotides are TGCGCCAGCAGAATCCCGGACAACAATCAGCCCCAGCATTTT.

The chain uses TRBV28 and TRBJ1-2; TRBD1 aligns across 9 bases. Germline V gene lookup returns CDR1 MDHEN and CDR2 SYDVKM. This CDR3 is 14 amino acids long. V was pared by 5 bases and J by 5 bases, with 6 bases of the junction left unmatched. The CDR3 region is CASSRDRESYGYTF. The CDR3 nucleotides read TGTGCCAGCAGTCGGGACAGGGAATCTTATGGCTACACCTTC.

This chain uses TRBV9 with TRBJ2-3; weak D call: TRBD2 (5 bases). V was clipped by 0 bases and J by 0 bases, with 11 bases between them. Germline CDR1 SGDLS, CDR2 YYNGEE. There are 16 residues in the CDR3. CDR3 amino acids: CASSVVGRSSTDTQYF. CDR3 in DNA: TGTGCCAGCAGCGTAGTGGGGAGATCTAGCACAGATACGCAGTATTTT.

CDR3 loop: CASSPRLAGGPDTQYF. The CDR3 DNA is TGTGCCAGCAGCCCAAGACTAGCGGGGGGGCCAGATACGCAGTATTTT. The chain uses TRBV5-6 and TRBJ2-3, with 14 bases identical to TRBD2. This CDR3 is 16 amino acids long. Germline values: CDR1 SGHDT, CDR2 YYEEEE. The ends lost 4 bases at V and 4 bases at J; junction bases unmatched: 5.

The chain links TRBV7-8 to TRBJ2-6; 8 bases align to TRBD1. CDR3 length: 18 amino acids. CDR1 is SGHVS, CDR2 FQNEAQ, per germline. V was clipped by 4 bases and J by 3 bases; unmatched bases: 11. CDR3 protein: CASSSGSGGGRGANVLTF. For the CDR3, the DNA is TGTGCCAGCAGCTCTGGGTCAGGGGGCGGTCGTGGGGCCAACGTCCTGACTTTC.

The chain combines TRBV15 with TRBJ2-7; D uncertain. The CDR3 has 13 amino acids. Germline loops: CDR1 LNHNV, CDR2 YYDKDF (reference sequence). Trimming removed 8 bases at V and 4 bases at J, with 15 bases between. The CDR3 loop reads CATSLPSRYEQYF. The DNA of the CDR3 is TGTGCCACCTCTCTTCCTTCCCGGTACGAGCAGTACTTC.

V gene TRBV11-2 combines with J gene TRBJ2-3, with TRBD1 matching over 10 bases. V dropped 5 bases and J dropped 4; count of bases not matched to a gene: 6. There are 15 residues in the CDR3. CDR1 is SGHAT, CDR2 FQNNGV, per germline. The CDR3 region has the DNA TGTGCCAGCAGCCCAGACAGGGGGCTGGCAGATACGCAGTATTTT. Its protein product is CASSPDRGLADTQYF.

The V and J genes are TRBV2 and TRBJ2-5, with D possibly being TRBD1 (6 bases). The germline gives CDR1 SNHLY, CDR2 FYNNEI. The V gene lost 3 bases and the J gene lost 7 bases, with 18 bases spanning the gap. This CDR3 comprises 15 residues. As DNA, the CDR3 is TGTGCCAGCAGTGATATTGTAGGACAGTGGCGGACCCAGTACTTC. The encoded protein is CASSDIVGQWRTQYF.

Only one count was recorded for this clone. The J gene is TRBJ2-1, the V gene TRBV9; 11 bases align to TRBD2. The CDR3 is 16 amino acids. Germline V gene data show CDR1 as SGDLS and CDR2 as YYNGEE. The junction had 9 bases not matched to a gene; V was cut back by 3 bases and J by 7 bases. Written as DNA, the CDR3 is TGTGCCAGCAGCGCAGCACGTAGCGGGGGGGCGAATGAGCAGTTCTTC. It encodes CASSAARSGGANEQFF.